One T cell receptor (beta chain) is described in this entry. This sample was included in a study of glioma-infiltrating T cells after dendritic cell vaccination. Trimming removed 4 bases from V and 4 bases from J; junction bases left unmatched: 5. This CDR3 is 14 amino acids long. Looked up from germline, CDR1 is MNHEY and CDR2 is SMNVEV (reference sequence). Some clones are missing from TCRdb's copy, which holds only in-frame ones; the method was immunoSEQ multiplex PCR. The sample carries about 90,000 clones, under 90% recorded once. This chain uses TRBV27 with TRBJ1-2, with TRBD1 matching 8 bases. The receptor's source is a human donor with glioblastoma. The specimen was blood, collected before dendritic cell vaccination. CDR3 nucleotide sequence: TGTGCCAGCAGTTATGGGACAGGACCCTATGGCTACACCTTC. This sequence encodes CASSYGTGPYGYTF.